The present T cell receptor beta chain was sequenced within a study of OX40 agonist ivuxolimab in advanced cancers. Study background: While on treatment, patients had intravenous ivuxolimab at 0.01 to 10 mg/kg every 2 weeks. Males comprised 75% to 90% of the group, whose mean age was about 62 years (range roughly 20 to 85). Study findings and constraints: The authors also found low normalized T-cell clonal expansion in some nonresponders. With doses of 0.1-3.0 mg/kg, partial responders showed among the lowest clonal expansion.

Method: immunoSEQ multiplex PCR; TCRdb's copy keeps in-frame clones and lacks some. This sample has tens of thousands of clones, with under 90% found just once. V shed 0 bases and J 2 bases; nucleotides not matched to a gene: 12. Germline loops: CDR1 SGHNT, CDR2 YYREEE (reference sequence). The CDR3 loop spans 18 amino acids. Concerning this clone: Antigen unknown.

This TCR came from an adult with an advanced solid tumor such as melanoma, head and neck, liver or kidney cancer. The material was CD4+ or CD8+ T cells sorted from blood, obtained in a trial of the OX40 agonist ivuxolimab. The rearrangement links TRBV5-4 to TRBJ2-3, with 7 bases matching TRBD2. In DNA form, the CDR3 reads TGTGCCAGCAGCTTGGTTATAGGGACTACCAATCCCACAGATACGCAGTATTTT. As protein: CASSLVIGTTNPTDTQYF.